The present entry profiles one T cell receptor (beta chain) with its context. This CDR3 comprises 16 residues. Germline CDR1 and CDR2: MNHNY and SVGAGI (reference sequence). Deletions cut 6 bases from V and 5 bases from J, with 23 bases between. Brentuximab vedotin exposure varied among the patients, all of whom had relapsed after autologous stem cell transplantation. The assay was immunoSEQ multiplex PCR, and TCRdb's table has in-frame clones only and misses some. The sample lists about 36,000 clones, approximately 70% occurring once. The sample comes from a study of PD-1 blockade in classical Hodgkin lymphoma.

Sequencing used peripheral blood mononuclear cells (PBMCs), obtained before the second cycle of nivolumab. J is TRBJ2-7 and V is TRBV6-6, with D hard to call. The origin of this receptor is a human donor with classical Hodgkin lymphoma. The CDR3, as DNA: TGTGCCAGCAGCCCGAGGCAATCAATTCTGTCAAACGAGCAGTACTTC. Its protein is CASSPRQSILSNEQYF.